This record covers a single T cell receptor (beta chain). This specimen belongs to a study of T cell changes during pregnancy in multiple sclerosis. Repertoires were generated with immunoSEQ multiplex PCR, while TCRdb's copy carries only in-frame clones and drops some. The sample holds more than 70,000 clones, 80% to 95% seen once. Trimming shortened V by 6 bases and J by 3 bases, and 6 bases separated the two germline ends. The CDR3 has 12 residues. Germline lookup yields CDR1 SGHAT and CDR2 FQDESV (reference sequence). This TCR came from a female donor with multiple sclerosis, enrolled in a pregnancy study. This chain connects TRBV11-1 to TRBJ1-3; no firm D call. Here the sequenced sample was peripheral blood, taken before pregnancy. CDR3: CASSEDGNTIYF. CDR3 sequence (DNA): TGTGCCAGCAGTGAGGATGGAAACACCATATATTTT.